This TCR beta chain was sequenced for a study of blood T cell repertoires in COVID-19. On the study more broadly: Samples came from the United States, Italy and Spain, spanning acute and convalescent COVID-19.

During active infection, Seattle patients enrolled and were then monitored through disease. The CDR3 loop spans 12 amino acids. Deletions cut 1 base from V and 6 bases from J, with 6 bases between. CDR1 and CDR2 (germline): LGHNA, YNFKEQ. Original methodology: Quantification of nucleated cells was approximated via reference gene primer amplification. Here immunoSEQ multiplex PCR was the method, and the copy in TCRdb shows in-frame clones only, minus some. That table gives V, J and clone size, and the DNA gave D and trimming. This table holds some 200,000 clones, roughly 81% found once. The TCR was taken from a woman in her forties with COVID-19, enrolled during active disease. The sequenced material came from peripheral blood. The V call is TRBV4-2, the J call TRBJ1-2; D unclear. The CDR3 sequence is CASSQAPNGYTF. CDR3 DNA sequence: TGTGCCAGCAGCCAAGCCCCAAATGGCTACACCTTC.